This is a list of T cell receptor beta chains from one sample in a study of regulatory T cells in long-lasting Graves disease. TCRdb reprocessed the multiplex PCR reads with MiXCR, giving one entry per CDR3 protein. The table includes roughly 400,000 distinct CDR3 sequences, roughly a fifth detected once. Sequences were derived from peripheral blood mononuclear cells (PBMCs), sampled when the disease was refractory, from a patient treated with antithyroid drugs. These receptors originate from a female donor with Graves disease. CDR3s include the opening cysteine and the closing phenylalanine or tryptophan. Fields, in order: D gene, J gene, V gene, CDR3 protein. The D gene is left open where the match is weak.

>-|-|TRBV6-2/TRBV6-3
CASIRVLRGNNEQFF
>TRBD2|TRBJ2-2|TRBV6-2/TRBV6-3
CASSYLKGLGNTGELFF
>-|TRBJ2-5|TRBV18
CASSPVGTKETQYF
>TRBD2|TRBJ2-4|TRBV5-8
CASSPLTASGSGSRNIQYF
>-|TRBJ2-7|TRBV20-1
CSASIGTSYEQYF
>-|TRBJ1-1|TRBV10-3
CAISVDSNVFF
>-|TRBJ2-2|TRBV10-2
CASSALTKRLRNTGELFF
>-|TRBJ1-5|TRBV30
CAWSSKGWGVGQPQHF
>TRBD2|TRBJ2-5|TRBV20-1
CSARALASGTLPQETQYF
>TRBD1|TRBJ1-3|TRBV7-9
CASSLGPGGPGNTIYF
>-|TRBJ2-5|TRBV28
CASSLAGASMETQYF
>-|TRBJ2-1|TRBV24-1
CATSDLSSYNEQFF
>TRBD1|TRBJ1-2|TRBV11-2
CASSLYGGGQGDYGYTF
>-|TRBJ1-2|TRBV2
CASSDNHYGYTF
>TRBD2|TRBJ2-7|TRBV20-1
CSASISSGIREQYF
>-|TRBJ1-1|TRBV2
CASRQGYPEAFF
>-|TRBJ2-3|TRBV20-1
CSGTLYSDTQYF
>TRBD1|TRBJ2-3|TRBV27
CASSLDRGLADTQYF
>-|TRBJ2-7|TRBV5-1
CASRPSYLGLRKNSYEQYF
>-|TRBJ2-2|TRBV24-1
CATSDFGARNTGELFF
>-|TRBJ2-3|TRBV4-1
CASSQTHDTDTQYF
>-|TRBJ2-3|TRBV12-3/TRBV12-4
CASSTTGPSTDTQYF
>TRBD2|TRBJ2-5|TRBV20-1
CSPSGGDLETQYF
>-|TRBJ2-6|TRBV30
CAWGLGTGANVLTF